These 28 T cell receptor beta chains share one sample of origin, sequenced in a study of shared clonotypes between healthy human individuals. Positively selected for CCR7, the CD45RO-negative cells used as naive CD8 cells excluded terminally differentiated effector memory CD45RA+ cells. Profiling relied on immunoSEQ multiplex PCR, and the TCRdb table lists in-frame clones only, not all of them. The table includes about 2.1 million clones, around 93% detected once. The sample comprised naive CD8+ T cells from PBMCs. Every receptor here comes from a man aged 18 to 30 in good health. Some clones in this sample may be carry-over from other donors' samples.

The chain links TRBV28 to TRBJ1-3; D uncertain. The V and J ends lost 2 bases and 0 bases respectively, with 11 bases between them. CDR1 and CDR2 from the germline V gene are MDHEN and SYDVKM. This CDR3 contains 16 residues. As DNA, the CDR3 is TGTGCCAGCAGTTTAGGGTTTGGCACCTCTGGAAACACCATATATTTT. Its protein product is CASSLGFGTSGNTIYF.

This chain connects TRBV29-1 to TRBJ2-7; weak D call: TRBD2 (6 bases). Trimming stripped 1 base from V and 7 bases from J, with 14 bases between. CDR1 is SQVTM, CDR2 ANQGSEA, per germline. CDR3 length equals 13 residues. The CDR3 nucleotides are TGCAGCGTTGAAGTGTCGGGGGTGGGTGAGCAGTACTTC. This translates into CSVEVSGVGEQYF.

The chain recombines TRBV7-9 with TRBJ1-1; D unresolved. There are 12 residues in the CDR3. V lost 8 bases and J 0 bases, leaving 7 bases between the germline ends. CDR1 and CDR2 (germline): SEHNR, FQNEAQ (reference sequence). CDR3 amino acids: CASQLMNTEAFF. CDR3 DNA sequence: TGTGCCAGCCAATTGATGAACACTGAAGCTTTCTTT. The full variable domain, with the rest looked up from reference TRBV7-9 and TRBJ1-1, is DTGVSQNPRHKITKRGQNVTFRCDPISEHNRLYWYRQTLGQGPEFLTYFQNEAQLEKSRLLSDRFSAERPKGSFSTLEIQRTEQGDSAMYLCASQLMNTEAFFGQGTRLTVV.

The rearrangement joins TRBV5-4 to TRBJ2-1; D gene uncertain. The CDR3 sequence is 12 residues long. Trimming removed 1 base from V and 6 bases from J, with 5 bases in between. Germline V gene data show CDR1 as SGHNT and CDR2 as YYREEE (reference sequence). DNA of the CDR3: TGTGCCAGCAGCTTGTCCGCCAATGAGCAGTTCTTC. Translation: CASSLSANEQFF.

This chain links TRBV7-9 with TRBJ2-7; D may be TRBD1 (6 bases). The CDR3 is 15 amino acids. Deletions cut 5 bases from V and 4 bases from J, with 18 bases between. Germline V gives CDR1 SEHNR, CDR2 FQNEAQ (reference sequence). The DNA for the CDR3 is TGTGCCAGCAGCGCCCGGGGACAAGGTATTTACGAGCAGTACTTC. Protein product: CASSARGQGIYEQYF.

The J gene is TRBJ2-7, the V gene TRBV7-9; D unclear. This CDR3 spans 15 amino acids. The V gene lost 2 bases and the J gene lost 2 bases, with 13 bases spanning the gap. CDR1 and CDR2 (germline): SEHNR, FQNEAQ (reference sequence). The CDR3 spells CASSLHVGPPYEQYF. In DNA, the CDR3 is TGTGCCAGCAGCTTACACGTTGGTCCCCCCTACGAGCAGTACTTC.

The genes are TRBV9 and TRBJ2-7, with 7 bases aligning to TRBD1. The CDR3 has 14 amino acids. V gave up 2 bases and J gave up 6 bases; unmatched junction bases: 8. CDR1 and CDR2 (germline): SGDLS, YYNGEE. CDR3 in amino acids: CASSVGQARGEQYF. Here the CDR3 DNA reads TGTGCCAGCAGCGTCGGACAGGCCCGCGGCGAGCAGTACTTC.

The V gene is TRBV5-4, the J gene TRBJ1-4, with 8 bases that match TRBD1. V dropped 4 bases and J dropped 8; count of bases not matched to a gene: 7. Looked up from germline, CDR1 is SGHNT and CDR2 is YYREEE (reference sequence). The CDR3 is 14 amino acids. For the CDR3, the DNA is TGTGCCAGCAGCGCCGGGACAGGAGGGGAAAAACTGTTTTTT. Protein: CASSAGTGGEKLFF.

J is TRBJ2-6 and V is TRBV27, with D hard to call. CDR3 size: 17 residues. CDR1 and CDR2 from the germline V gene are MNHEY and SMNVEV (reference sequence). With 2 bases removed from V and 0 bases from J, the gap between germline ends came to 11 bases. This CDR3 is CASSLSSLNSGANVLTF. The CDR3 DNA sequence: TGTGCCAGCAGTTTAAGTAGCCTGAACTCTGGGGCCAACGTCCTGACTTTC. The entire variable domain, with the rest obtained from reference TRBV27 and TRBJ2-6, is as follows: EAQVTQNPRYLITVTGKKLTVTCSQNMNHEYMSWYRQDPGLGLRQIYYSMNVEVTDKGDVPEGYKVSRKEKRNFPLILESPSPNQTSLYFCASSLSSLNSGANVLTFGAGSRLTVL.

This chain uses TRBV29-1 with TRBJ2-3; the D gene is possibly TRBD1 (5 bases). V was shortened by 4 bases and J by 4 bases, with 6 bases between the two germline ends. CDR1 and CDR2 (germline): SQVTM, ANQGSEA. CDR3 length: 11 amino acids. The CDR3 loop reads CSVVGADTQYF. DNA of the CDR3: TGCAGCGTTGTAGGGGCAGATACGCAGTATTTT.

The chain carries TRBV28 and TRBJ1-2; maybe TRBD1 (5 bases). Trimming left V 6 bases short and J 4 bases short, with 18 bases between. This CDR3 has 15 residues. Germline V lookup: CDR1 MDHEN, CDR2 SYDVKM. Here the CDR3 reads CASSWHLEGIYGYTF. The CDR3 DNA is TGTGCCAGCAGCTGGCACCTGGAGGGGATCTATGGCTACACCTTC.

V is TRBV7-3 and J is TRBJ1-1, with 7 positions matching TRBD1. The CDR3 covers 14 residues. Germline CDR1 is SGHTA and CDR2 is FQGTGA. The ends lost 4 bases at V and 1 base at J; junction bases unmatched: 3. The CDR3: CASSSTGSNTEAFF. The CDR3 DNA reads TGTGCCAGCAGCTCGACAGGGTCGAACACTGAAGCTTTCTTT.

The chain has TRBV7-8 and TRBJ2-7; 7 bases are shared with TRBD1. The J segment lost 4 bases and the V segment lost 2 bases, leaving 11 bases of the junction unmatched. CDR1 is SGHVS and CDR2 is FQNEAQ in the germline V gene. The CDR3 has 16 amino acids. This CDR3 is CASSLSGTVLSYEQYF. Here the CDR3 DNA reads TGTGCCAGCAGCTTATCCGGGACAGTTTTGAGTTACGAGCAGTACTTC.

The chain has TRBV11-2 and TRBJ1-4; possibly TRBD1 for D (6 bases). V lost 4 bases, J lost 7 bases, and 19 bases lay in between. Germline CDR1 is SGHAT and CDR2 is FQNNGV. This CDR3 has 16 amino acids. CDR3 residues: CASSSFDRFGGEKLFF. The DNA for the CDR3 is TGTGCCAGCAGCTCCTTCGACAGGTTCGGTGGTGAAAAACTGTTTTTT.

CDR3 region: CAIRAAGELFF. The CDR3 DNA is TGTGCCATCCGGGCGGCCGGGGAGCTGTTTTTT. This chain links TRBV27 with TRBJ2-2; D unresolved. CDR3 length: 11 residues. Trimming removed 10 bases at V and 6 bases at J, with 9 bases between. The germline gives CDR1 MNHEY, CDR2 SMNVEV (reference sequence).

This chain uses TRBV28 with TRBJ1-1; D is undetermined. Germline V CDR1 and CDR2: MDHEN, SYDVKM. The CDR3 contains 16 residues. V shed 7 bases and J shed 2 bases, with 20 bases lying between them. CDR3 residues: CASTLRFGDGNTEAFF. CDR3 DNA: TGTGCCAGCACTCTGAGGTTCGGCGATGGAAACACTGAAGCTTTCTTT. The complete variable domain, with remaining parts taken from reference TRBV28 and TRBJ1-1, reads DVKVTQSSRYLVKRTGEKVFLECVQDMDHENMFWYRQDPGLGLRLIYFSYDVKMKEKGDIPEGYSVSREKKERFSLILESASTNQTSMYLCASTLRFGDGNTEAFFGQGTRLTVV.

The chain recombines TRBV27 with TRBJ2-3, with D unresolved. The CDR3 contains 14 residues. Trimming shortened V by 3 bases and J by 4 bases, and 11 bases separated the two germline ends. The germline CDR1 and CDR2 sequences are MNHEY and SMNVEV (reference sequence). DNA of the CDR3: TGTGCCAGCAGTTTTGACTTGAGGCCAGATACGCAGTATTTT. Translated: CASSFDLRPDTQYF.

CDR3 DNA sequence: TGTGCCAGCAGTCCCCGGACTAGTTCAGATACGCAGTATTTT. Its protein is CASSPRTSSDTQYF. The V gene is TRBV28, the J gene TRBJ2-3, with 7 bases identical to TRBD2. Germline CDR1 is MDHEN and CDR2 is SYDVKM. The V gene end was trimmed by 5 bases and the J gene end by 4 bases; junction bases not matched to a gene: 6. CDR3 length equals 14 residues.

V usage is TRBV7-3 and J usage is TRBJ2-5; D remains unclear. CDR1 is SGHTA and CDR2 is FQGTGA in the germline V gene. This CDR3 spans 13 amino acids. V lost 5 bases to trimming and J lost 6 bases, with 13 bases between them. The CDR3 loop is CASSDPPAQTQYF. CDR3 in DNA: TGTGCCAGCAGCGACCCCCCTGCGCAGACCCAGTACTTC.

This chain joins TRBV13 and TRBJ2-5, with 7 bases matching TRBD2. Trimming removed 8 bases from V and 3 bases from J; junction bases left unmatched: 6. CDR1 and CDR2 (germline): PRHDT, FYEKMQ (reference sequence). The CDR3 spans 13 residues. The CDR3 coding sequence is TGTGCCAGCCAACCTCGGGGGGAAGAGACCCAGTACTTC. This encodes CASQPRGEETQYF.

A single count supports this clone. The chain joins TRBV27 to TRBJ1-1; TRBD1 might be the D (5 bases). This CDR3 contains 15 residues. Germline V CDR1 and CDR2: MNHEY, SMNVEV (reference sequence). Trimming cost V 8 bases and J 5 bases, with 21 bases left between them. The CDR3 sequence is CASGRALTGRTEAFF. The CDR3 DNA reads as TGTGCCAGCGGTCGGGCGCTGACGGGACGGACTGAAGCTTTCTTT.

A single count supports this clone. The V and J genes are TRBV11-2 and TRBJ2-3, with D possibly being TRBD1 (6 bases). This CDR3 has 14 residues. Trimming shortened V by 5 bases and J by 0 bases, and 9 bases separated the two germline ends. The germline V gene has CDR1 SGHAT and CDR2 FQNNGV. CDR3 amino acids: CASSTDRSTDTQYF. In DNA, the CDR3 is TGTGCCAGCAGCACCGACAGGAGCACAGATACGCAGTATTTT.

The CDR3 loop reads CASSGDEMYGYTF. The CDR3 nucleotides are TGTGCCAGTTCCGGGGACGAGATGTATGGCTACACCTTC. V is TRBV28 and J is TRBJ1-2; tentatively, D is TRBD1 (5 bases). Germline lookup yields CDR1 MDHEN and CDR2 SYDVKM. CDR3 length: 13 amino acids. V lost 9 bases to trimming and J lost 5 bases, with 16 bases between them.

V and J are TRBV5-6 and TRBJ1-5, with 10 bases matching TRBD1. Germline assignment: CDR1 SGHDT and CDR2 YYEEEE. The CDR3 runs to 16 residues. After removal of 3 bases from V and 5 bases from J, the junction contained 8 bases not matched to a gene. This chain's CDR3 is CASSSWDRGYYQPQHF. In DNA form, the CDR3 reads TGTGCCAGCAGCTCATGGGACAGGGGTTACTATCAGCCCCAGCATTTT.

This chain's CDR3 is CASGHPYPGEQFF. The CDR3, as DNA: TGTGCTAGTGGTCACCCCTACCCTGGTGAGCAGTTCTTC. The rearrangement uses TRBV12-5 and TRBJ2-1; D is ambiguous. Germline loops: CDR1 LGHNT, CDR2 FRNRAP. CDR3 length: 13 residues. The germline V and J ends were trimmed by 5 bases and 9 bases, with 14 bases remaining between them. Based on the CDR3 plus reference TRBV12-5 and TRBJ2-1, the full variable domain is DARVTQTPRHKVTEMGQEVTMRCQPILGHNTVFWYRQTMMQGLELLAYFRNRAPLDDSGMPKDRFSAEMPDATLATLKIQPSEPRDSAVYFCASGHPYPGEQFFGPGTRLTVL.

V usage is TRBV18 and J usage is TRBJ2-7; TRBD2 is a possible D gene (5 bases). Germline CDR1 reads KGHSH; CDR2 reads LQKENI. With 3 bases removed from V and 5 bases from J, the gap between germline ends came to 14 bases. The CDR3 has 14 amino acids. CDR3 DNA sequence: TGTGCCAGCTCACCGGAGGTGGAGTTCCACGAGCAGTACTTC. The encoded protein is CASSPEVEFHEQYF.

This sequence joins TRBV27 and TRBJ1-5, with D possibly TRBD1 on 5 matching bases. Germline V gives CDR1 MNHEY, CDR2 SMNVEV (reference sequence). The CDR3 runs to 12 residues. V lost 4 bases to trimming and J lost 6 bases, with 7 bases between them. The CDR3 DNA follows: TGTGCCAGCAGTTCTCAGGGTCAGCCCCAGCATTTT. Amino acids: CASSSQGQPQHF.

V gene TRBV4-1 combines with J gene TRBJ1-1; D not resolved. From germline, CDR1 is MGHRA and CDR2 YSYEKL. The CDR3 spans 14 residues. The V end was cut by 2 bases, the J end by 0 bases, with 7 bases between. The CDR3 DNA follows: TGCGCCAGCAGCCAACTAGAAATGAACACTGAAGCTTTCTTT. Its protein product is CASSQLEMNTEAFF.